This T cell receptor (beta chain) was identified in a study of cytomegalovirus exposure and HLA in healthy donors. Primers: 60 Vbeta forward and 13 Jbeta reverse. Produced via immunoSEQ multiplex PCR; TCRdb's table is partial and in-frame only. The sample has about 130,000 clones, 65% to 90% seen once. Germline V lookup: CDR1 SGHTA, CDR2 FQGNSA. This CDR3 contains 18 residues. After removal of 5 bases from V and 3 bases from J, the junction contained 14 bases not matched to a gene. Sequencing was done on a sample of PBMCs. The chain couples TRBV7-2 to TRBJ2-5, with 11 bases that match TRBD2. The TCR sequence derives from a girl aged 2 to 9 in good health and CMV-seronegative. CDR3 loop: CASSPLVLAGGDKETQYF. DNA for the CDR3: TGTGCCAGCAGCCCTCTAGTCCTAGCGGGAGGTGATAAAGAGACCCAGTACTTC.